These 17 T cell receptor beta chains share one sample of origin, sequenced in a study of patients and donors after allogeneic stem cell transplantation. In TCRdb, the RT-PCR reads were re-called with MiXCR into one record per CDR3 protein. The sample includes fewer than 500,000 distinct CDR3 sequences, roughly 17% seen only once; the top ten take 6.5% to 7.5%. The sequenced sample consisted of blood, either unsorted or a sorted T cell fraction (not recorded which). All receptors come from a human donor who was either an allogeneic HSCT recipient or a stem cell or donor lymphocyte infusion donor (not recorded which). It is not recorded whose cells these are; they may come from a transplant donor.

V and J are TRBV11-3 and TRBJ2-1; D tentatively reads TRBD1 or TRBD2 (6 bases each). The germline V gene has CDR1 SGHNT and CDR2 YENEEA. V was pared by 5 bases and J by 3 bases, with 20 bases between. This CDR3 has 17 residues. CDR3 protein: CASSPPTIRGLYNEQFF. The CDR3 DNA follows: TGTGCCAGCAGCCCCCCTACAATTCGGGGGCTCTACAATGAGCAGTTCTTC.

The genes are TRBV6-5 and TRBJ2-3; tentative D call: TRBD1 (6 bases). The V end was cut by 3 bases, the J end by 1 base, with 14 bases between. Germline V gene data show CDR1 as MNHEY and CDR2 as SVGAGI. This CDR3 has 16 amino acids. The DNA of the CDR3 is TGTGCCAGCAGTTATGCCGGGACATTGGGCACAGATACGCAGTATTTT. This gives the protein CASSYAGTLGTDTQYF.

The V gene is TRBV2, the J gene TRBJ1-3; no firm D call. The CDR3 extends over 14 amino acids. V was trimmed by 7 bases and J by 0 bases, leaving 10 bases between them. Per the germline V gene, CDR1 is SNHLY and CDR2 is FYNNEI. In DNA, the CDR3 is TGTGCCAGCAAGTTGACCATCTCTGGAAACACCATATATTTT. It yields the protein CASKLTISGNTIYF.

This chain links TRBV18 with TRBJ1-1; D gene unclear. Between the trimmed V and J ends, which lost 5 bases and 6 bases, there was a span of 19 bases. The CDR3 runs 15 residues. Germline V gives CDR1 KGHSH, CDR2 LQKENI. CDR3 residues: CASSVRDPTRAEAFF. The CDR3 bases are TGTGCCAGCTCAGTGAGGGATCCGACAAGGGCTGAAGCTTTCTTT.

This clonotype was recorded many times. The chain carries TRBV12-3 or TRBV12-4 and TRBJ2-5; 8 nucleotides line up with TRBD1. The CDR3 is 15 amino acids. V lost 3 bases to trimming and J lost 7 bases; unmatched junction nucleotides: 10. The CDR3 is CASSLERDRSGTQYF. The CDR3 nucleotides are TGTGCCAGCAGTTTGGAAAGGGACAGGTCGGGGACCCAGTACTTC.

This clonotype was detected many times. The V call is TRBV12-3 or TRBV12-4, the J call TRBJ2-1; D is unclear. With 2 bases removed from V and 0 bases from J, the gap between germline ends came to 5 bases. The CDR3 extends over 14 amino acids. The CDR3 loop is CASSLQASYNEQFF. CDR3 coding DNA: TGTGCCAGCAGTTTACAAGCCTCCTACAATGAGCAGTTCTTC.

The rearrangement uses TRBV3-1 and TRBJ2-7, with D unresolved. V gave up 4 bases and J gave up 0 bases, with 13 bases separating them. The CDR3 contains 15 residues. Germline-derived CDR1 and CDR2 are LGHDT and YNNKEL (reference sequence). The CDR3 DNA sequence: TGTGCCAGCAGCCTCTTCGTCGTCAGCTCCTACGAGCAGTACTTC. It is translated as CASSLFVVSSYEQYF.

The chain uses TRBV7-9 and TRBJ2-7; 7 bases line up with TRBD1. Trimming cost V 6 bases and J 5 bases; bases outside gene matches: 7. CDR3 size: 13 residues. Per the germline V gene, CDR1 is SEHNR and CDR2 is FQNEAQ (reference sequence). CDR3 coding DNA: TGTGCCAGCAGAAAAGGGGGCATGAACGAGCAGTACTTC. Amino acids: CASRKGGMNEQYF.

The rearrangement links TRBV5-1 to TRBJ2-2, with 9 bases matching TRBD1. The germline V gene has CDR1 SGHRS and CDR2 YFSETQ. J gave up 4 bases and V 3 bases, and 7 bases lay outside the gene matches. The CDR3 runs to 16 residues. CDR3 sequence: CASSWDRDGGTGELFF. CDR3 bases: TGCGCCAGCAGCTGGGACAGGGATGGGGGCACCGGGGAGCTGTTTTTT. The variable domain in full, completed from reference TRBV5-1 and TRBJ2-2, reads KAGVTQTPRYLIKTRGQQVTLSCSPISGHRSVSWYQQTPGQGLQFLFEYFSETQRNKGNFPGRFSGRQFSNSRSEMNVSTLELGDSALYLCASSWDRDGGTGELFFGEGSRLTVL.

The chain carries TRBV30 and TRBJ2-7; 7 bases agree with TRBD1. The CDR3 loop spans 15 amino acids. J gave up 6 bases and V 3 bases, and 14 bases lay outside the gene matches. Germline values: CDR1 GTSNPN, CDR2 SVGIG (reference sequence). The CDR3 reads CAWRLTGAFRGEQYF. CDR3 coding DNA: TGTGCCTGGAGGTTAACAGGGGCGTTTCGGGGCGAGCAGTACTTC. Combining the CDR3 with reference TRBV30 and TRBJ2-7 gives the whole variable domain SQTIHQWPATLVQPVGSPLSLECTVEGTSNPNLYWYRQAAGRGLQLLFYSVGIGQISSEVPQNLSASRPQDRQFILSSKKLLLSDSGFYLCAWRLTGAFRGEQYFGPGTRLTVT.

CDR3 sequence: CASSSQQGHEQYF. DNA of the CDR3: TGTGCCAGCAGTTCACAACAGGGTCACGAGCAGTACTTC. This chain joins TRBV27 and TRBJ2-7; D may be TRBD1 (6 bases). The ends were cut back, 4 bases at V and 5 bases at J, with 12 bases in the middle. This CDR3 region has 13 residues. Germline assignment: CDR1 MNHEY and CDR2 SMNVEV (reference sequence).

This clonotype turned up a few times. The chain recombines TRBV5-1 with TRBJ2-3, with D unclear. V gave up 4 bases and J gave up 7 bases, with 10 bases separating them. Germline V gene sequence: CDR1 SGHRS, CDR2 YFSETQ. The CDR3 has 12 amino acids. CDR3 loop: CASSPSRNTQYF. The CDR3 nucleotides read TGCGCCAGCAGCCCTTCTAGGAATACGCAGTATTTT. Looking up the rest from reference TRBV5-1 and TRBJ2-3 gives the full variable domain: KAGVTQTPRYLIKTRGQQVTLSCSPISGHRSVSWYQQTPGQGLQFLFEYFSETQRNKGNFPGRFSGRQFSNSRSEMNVSTLELGDSALYLCASSPSRNTQYFGPGTRLTVL.

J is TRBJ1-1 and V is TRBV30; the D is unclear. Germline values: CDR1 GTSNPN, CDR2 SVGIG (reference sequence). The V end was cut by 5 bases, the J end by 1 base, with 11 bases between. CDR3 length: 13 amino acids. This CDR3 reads CAWAGGWNTEAFF. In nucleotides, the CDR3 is TGTGCCTGGGCCGGTGGTTGGAACACTGAAGCTTTCTTT.

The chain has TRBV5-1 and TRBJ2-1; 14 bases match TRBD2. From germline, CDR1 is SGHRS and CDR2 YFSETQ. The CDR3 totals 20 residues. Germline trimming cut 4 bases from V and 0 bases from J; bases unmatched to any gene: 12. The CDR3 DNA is TGCGCCAGCAGCACACCTCCGGGACTAGCGGGAGTAGGCTCCTACAATGAGCAGTTCTTC. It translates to CASSTPPGLAGVGSYNEQFF.

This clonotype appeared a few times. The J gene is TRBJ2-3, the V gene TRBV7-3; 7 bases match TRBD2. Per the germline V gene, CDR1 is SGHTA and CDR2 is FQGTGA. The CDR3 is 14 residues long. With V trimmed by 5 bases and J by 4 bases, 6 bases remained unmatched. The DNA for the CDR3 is TGTGCCAGCAGCCGGACTAGATATGCAGATACGCAGTATTTT. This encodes CASSRTRYADTQYF.

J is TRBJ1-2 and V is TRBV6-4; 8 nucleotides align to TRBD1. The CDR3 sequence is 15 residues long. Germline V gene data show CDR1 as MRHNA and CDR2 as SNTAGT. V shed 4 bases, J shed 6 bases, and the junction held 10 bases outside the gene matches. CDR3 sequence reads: CASSGQGASSDGYTF. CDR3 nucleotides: TGTGCCAGCAGTGGTCAGGGGGCCTCCTCTGATGGCTACACCTTC.

The CDR3 loop reads CASSPGTGGVYNEQFF. The CDR3 coding sequence is TGTGCCAGCTCACCAGGCACAGGGGGGGTGTACAATGAGCAGTTCTTC. This sequence joins TRBV18 and TRBJ2-1; a possible D gene is TRBD1 (8 bases). V was pared by 2 bases and J by 4 bases, with 15 bases between. CDR1 is KGHSH and CDR2 is LQKENI in the germline V gene. This CDR3 comprises 16 residues.